These T cell receptor beta chains were read from a single sample in a study of spatial heterogeneity in lung cancer. TCRdb fed the 5' RACE reads into MiXCR, producing one record per CDR3 protein. The sample contains some 11,000 distinct CDR3 sequences, 14% of which appear only once. The sequencing here drew on PBMCs, taken at surgery. The receptor source for this set is a female donor with early-stage non-small cell lung cancer. Each CDR3 is given without its conserved first and last residue. The D gene is left open where the match is weak.

j_call cdr3_length d_call v_call cdr3_aa
TRBJ2-3 14 TRBD2 TRBV3-1 ASSQGTSGPGDTQY
TRBJ1-1 13 . TRBV7-2 ASSPWGGGNTEAF
TRBJ2-2 13 . TRBV5-1 ASSSRTVITGELF
TRBJ2-1 12 . TRBV30 AWSRGSSRNEQF
TRBJ2-3 11 . TRBV11-2 ASSLAGTDTQY
TRBJ1-2 12 TRBD1 TRBV20-1 SAILTDRGQGYT
TRBJ2-1 13 TRBD2 TRBV7-9 ASSLRGLTYNEQF
TRBJ2-7 11 . TRBV2 ASGSDVSYEQY
TRBJ1-1 13 . TRBV10-1 ASSESMYGATEAF
TRBJ1-3 10 TRBD1 TRBV18 ASSPSDRAED
TRBJ1-2 12 TRBD1 TRBV7-2 ASSTWTGGYGYT
TRBJ2-5 11 . TRBV18 ASSPILQETQY
TRBJ1-5 12 . TRBV28 ASSYGQLNQPQH
TRBJ2-2 16 TRBD1 TRBV24-1 ATSDLPPGQQNTGELF
TRBJ1-4 10 . TRBV29-1 SVLATNEKLF
TRBJ1-6 12 . TRBV7-9 ASTRQGNNSPLH
TRBJ2-2 13 . TRBV2 ASGRGRGDTGELF
TRBJ2-1 13 . TRBV6-6 ASSYSMRSGDEQF
TRBJ1-5 11 . TRBV24-1 ATSAGPSQPQH
TRBJ1-3 13 . TRBV27 ASRRTGGSGNTIY
TRBJ1-3 15 TRBD1 TRBV27 ASSPDSTGLGGNTIY
TRBJ2-1 16 TRBD2 TRBV11-2 ASSLQPTSGTGGNEQF
TRBJ2-7 12 TRBD1 TRBV7-9 ASSSTGDSYEQY
TRBJ2-4 12 . TRBV9 ASSVESQGGIQY
TRBJ2-6 11 . TRBV6-1 ASFISGANVLT
TRBJ2-1 14 . TRBV6-2/TRBV6-3 ASSYPPHGTYNEQF
TRBJ2-1 16 TRBD2 TRBV7-3 ASTPGTSGRSSYNEQF
TRBJ2-7 13 . TRBV5-1 ASSLSPTGQYEQY
TRBJ2-7 12 . TRBV7-8 ASSLQFTAYEQY
TRBJ2-1 12 TRBD2 TRBV29-1 SVERTSGRGRQF
TRBJ2-1 12 TRBD2 TRBV20-1 SARTGTSGNEQF
TRBJ1-1 12 TRBD1 TRBV6-6 ASSWGQGVSEAF
TRBJ2-2 14 . TRBV27 ASSFGTLRNTGELF
TRBJ2-1 10 . TRBV29-1 SVEDGWREQF
TRBJ1-4 14 . TRBV24-1 ATSELRQVVNEKLF
TRBJ2-6 12 . TRBV19 ASSLERGANVLT
TRBJ2-7 12 . TRBV6-2/TRBV6-3 ASKAPGALYEQY
TRBJ2-3 13 TRBD1 TRBV6-2/TRBV6-3 ASSSGTGRTDTQY
TRBJ1-1 10 . TRBV29-1 SVETVRGVAF
TRBJ1-2 14 . TRBV7-8 ASSSSGRNSNYGYT
TRBJ2-7 15 . TRBV5-1 ASTSGAGTYLSYEQY
TRBJ1-1 14 . TRBV6-2/TRBV6-3 ASSYGRGTGNAEAF
TRBJ1-5 13 TRBD1 TRBV5-1 ASSPGQGGNQPQH
TRBJ2-7 11 . TRBV7-2 ASSSQDSYEQY
TRBJ1-2 12 . TRBV18 ASSFDRANYGYT
TRBJ2-5 11 . TRBV3-1 ASSHRGGETQY
TRBJ2-7 13 TRBD1 TRBV10-3 AISESTGGPYEQY